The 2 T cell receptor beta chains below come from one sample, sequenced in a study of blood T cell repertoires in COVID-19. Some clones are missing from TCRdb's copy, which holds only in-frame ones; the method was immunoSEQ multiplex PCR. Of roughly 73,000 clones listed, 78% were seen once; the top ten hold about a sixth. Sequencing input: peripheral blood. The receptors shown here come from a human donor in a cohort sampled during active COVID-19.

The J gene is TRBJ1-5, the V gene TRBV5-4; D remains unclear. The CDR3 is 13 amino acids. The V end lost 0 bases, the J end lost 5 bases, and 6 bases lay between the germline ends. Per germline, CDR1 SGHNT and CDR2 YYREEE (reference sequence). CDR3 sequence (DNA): TGTGCCAGCAGCTTGGATCAGTATCAGCCCCAGCATTTT. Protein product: CASSLDQYQPQHF.

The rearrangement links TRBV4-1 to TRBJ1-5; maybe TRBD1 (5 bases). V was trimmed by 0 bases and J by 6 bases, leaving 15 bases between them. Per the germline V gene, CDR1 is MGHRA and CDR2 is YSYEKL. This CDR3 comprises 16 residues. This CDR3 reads CASSQDFPGEGQPQHF. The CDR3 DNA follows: TGCGCCAGCAGCCAAGATTTCCCGGGGGAGGGTCAGCCCCAGCATTTT.